The 15 T cell receptor beta chains below were found in one sample sequenced in a study of blood T cells in healthy people across ages. Primed by a sample-barcoded 5' primer and a J-beta primer mix, a second PCR proceeded for 7 to 11 cycles. Using its own MiXCR run on the 5' RACE reads, TCRdb lists one record per CDR3 protein. The table lists some 1.6 million distinct CDR3 sequences, about 32% of them singletons. Source material: blood. The receptors stem from a woman aged 25-40 years in good health.

In this sample, this clonotype turned up a few times. The rearrangement uses TRBV7-2 and TRBJ2-7; 7 bases align to TRBD2. The CDR3 is 16 amino acids. V trimming: 5 bases; J trimming: 0 bases; junction bases outside the gene matches: 10. Per germline, CDR1 SGHTA and CDR2 FQGNSA. CDR3 sequence: CASSILVAGGSYEQYF. DNA of the CDR3: TGTGCCAGCAGCATACTAGTAGCGGGCGGCTCCTACGAGCAGTACTTC.

This clonotype was detected a few times. CDR3 coding DNA: TGTGCCAGCAGCTTAGAGAGGGGTCGGTTTGGCTACGAGCAGTACTTC. It encodes CASSLERGRFGYEQYF. The chain recombines TRBV5-5 with TRBJ2-7, with D possibly being TRBD1 or TRBD2 (5 bases each). The CDR3 totals 16 residues. The V gene's germline CDR1 is SGHKS and CDR2 YYEKEE (reference sequence). Trimming stripped 2 bases from V and 3 bases from J, with 18 bases between.

The rearrangement uses TRBV5-1 and TRBJ1-1; 7 positions agree with TRBD1. V was clipped by 4 bases and J by 2 bases; unmatched bases: 17. CDR3 size: 18 residues. CDR1 and CDR2 (germline): SGHRS, YFSETQ. The CDR3: CASSRSLGQEWENTEAFF. The CDR3 nucleotides are TGCGCCAGCAGCCGCTCCCTTGGACAGGAATGGGAAAACACTGAAGCTTTCTTT.

The rearrangement uses TRBV9 and TRBJ2-7; 7 bases line up with TRBD2. Germline V lookup: CDR1 SGDLS, CDR2 YYNGEE. This CDR3 has 15 amino acids. V lost 0 bases to trimming and J lost 4 bases; unmatched junction nucleotides: 7. CDR3 loop: CASSVEPSGIYEQYF. The CDR3 DNA is TGTGCCAGCAGCGTAGAGCCTAGCGGCATTTACGAGCAGTACTTC.

This clonotype was counted a few times. This chain connects TRBV9 to TRBJ2-3, with a tentative D call TRBD2 (5 bases). With 4 bases removed from V and 11 bases from J, the gap between germline ends came to 23 bases. This CDR3 has 15 amino acids. Germline V gene sequence: CDR1 SGDLS, CDR2 YYNGEE. CDR3 in DNA: TGTGCCAGCAGCCCGTGGGGTGGCACTTCAGAGGGGCAGTATTTT. Translating it yields CASSPWGGTSEGQYF. The whole variable domain, remainder taken from reference TRBV9 and TRBJ2-3, is DSGVTQTPKHLITATGQRVTLRCSPRSGDLSVYWYQQSLDQGLQFLIQYYNGEERAKGNILERFSAQQFPDLHSELNLSSLELGDSALYFCASSPWGGTSEGQYFGPGTRLTVL.

The chain uses TRBV2 and TRBJ2-5; TRBD2 is a possible D gene (6 bases). Germline V gene sequence: CDR1 SNHLY, CDR2 FYNNEI. The V end lost 5 bases, the J end lost 4 bases, and 14 bases lay between the germline ends. This CDR3 spans 14 amino acids. CDR3 protein: CASSPLARGETQYF. CDR3 bases: TGTGCCAGCAGTCCACTAGCTAGGGGAGAGACCCAGTACTTC.

The rearrangement joins TRBV4-1 to TRBJ2-7; D might be TRBD1 (6 bases). This CDR3 has 16 amino acids. The germline gives CDR1 MGHRA, CDR2 YSYEKL. Trimming removed 0 bases from V and 2 bases from J, with 14 bases in between. CDR3 region: CASSQDRNRETYEQYF. DNA for the CDR3: TGCGCCAGCAGCCAAGATCGGAACAGGGAGACCTACGAGCAGTACTTC.

The chain combines TRBV12-3 or TRBV12-4 with TRBJ1-6; D remains unclear. This CDR3 has 15 residues. Trimming removed 3 bases at V and 4 bases at J, with 10 bases between. This CDR3 reads CASSFGEAYNSPLHF. The CDR3 bases are TGTGCCAGCAGTTTCGGGGAGGCTTATAATTCACCCCTCCACTTT.

Comment on this clonotype: Sequence at one end of the junction differs from germline and may be a read error. This sequence joins TRBV5-1 and TRBJ2-7; the match to TRBD1 covers 8 bases. The CDR3 is 13 residues long. The germline CDR1 and CDR2 sequences are SGHRS and YFSETQ. The CDR3, as DNA: TGCACCAGCAGCTTGGTACAGGGGGGAGAGCAGTACTTC. It translates to CTSSLVQGGEQYF.

J is TRBJ2-7 and V is TRBV6-5, with D perhaps TRBD1 or TRBD2 (5 bases each). CDR1 and CDR2 (germline): MNHEY, SVGAGI. The V end lost 8 bases, the J end lost 1 base, and 9 bases lay between the germline ends. This CDR3 spans 12 amino acids. For the CDR3, the DNA is TGTGCCAGCGGGGACGTTTCCTACGAGCAGTACTTC. It specifies CASGDVSYEQYF.

This chain links TRBV10-1 with TRBJ2-3, with 8 bases identical to TRBD2. The germline CDR1 and CDR2 sequences are WNHNN and SYGVQD (reference sequence). This CDR3 comprises 16 residues. The trim removed 0 bases at V and 5 bases at J, leaving 7 bases unmatched. CDR3 protein: CASSESWSGGIDTQYF. The CDR3, as DNA: TGCGCCAGCAGTGAGTCTTGGAGCGGGGGTATAGATACGCAGTATTTT.

The chain joins TRBV25-1 to TRBJ2-1; TRBD2 aligns across 7 bases. There are 16 residues in the CDR3. With 1 base clipped from V and 8 bases from J, the junction kept 11 bases outside the gene matches. CDR1 MGHDK and CDR2 SYGVNS come from the germline V gene. The DNA for the CDR3 is TGTGCCAGCAGTGAATCGGGGGGAAAATTAGGGGATGAGCAGTTCTTC. It encodes CASSESGGKLGDEQFF.

The J gene is TRBJ1-5, the V gene TRBV28; D may be TRBD1 (6 bases). CDR3 size: 16 residues. V was clipped by 6 bases and J by 0 bases, with 15 bases between them. The V gene's germline CDR1 is MDHEN and CDR2 SYDVKM. CDR3 region: CASSRGQLYSNQPQHF. The CDR3, as DNA: TGTGCCAGCAGCCGAGGACAGCTCTATAGCAATCAGCCCCAGCATTTT.

This clonotype was picked up one time. This chain uses TRBV7-9 with TRBJ1-1; D is undetermined. The CDR3 has 10 residues. Germline V gene lookup returns CDR1 SEHNR and CDR2 FQNEAQ (reference sequence). The ends were cut back, 5 bases at V and 8 bases at J, with 6 bases in the middle. The DNA of the CDR3 is TGTGCCAGCAGCCAATTAGAAGCTTTCTTT. This translates into CASSQLEAFF. The whole variable domain, filled in from reference TRBV7-9 and TRBJ1-1, reads DTGVSQNPRHKITKRGQNVTFRCDPISEHNRLYWYRQTLGQGPEFLTYFQNEAQLEKSRLLSDRFSAERPKGSFSTLEIQRTEQGDSAMYLCASSQLEAFFGQGTRLTVV.

This clonotype was detected ten times or more. V gene TRBV20-1 combines with J gene TRBJ2-3; weak D call: TRBD2 (6 bases). The CDR3 is made up of 14 amino acids. The V gene lost 5 bases and the J gene lost 0 bases, with 12 bases spanning the gap. In germline, CDR1 is DFQATT, CDR2 SNEGSKA (reference sequence). CDR3: CSAGEARSTDTQYF. The CDR3 nucleotides read TGCAGTGCTGGGGAGGCGAGAAGCACAGATACGCAGTATTTT.